The source of this T cell receptor beta chain is a study of CD8 T cells in ankylosing spondylitis. Study-wide findings and caveats: The authors reported significant enrichment of disease-linked clones in matched ankylosing spondylitis synovial fluid. A TCR beta motif of several highly homologous variants seemed to mark ankylosing spondylitis blood.

This CDR3 comprises 15 residues. V shed 6 bases and J 2 bases; nucleotides not matched to a gene: 8. About this clonotype: Its antigen remains unidentified.

The authors made TCR beta libraries by quantitative 5'-RACE with molecular barcodes. TCRdb used MiXCR to reprocess the 5' RACE reads, holding one entry per CDR3 protein. The sample records 350,000 to 550,000 distinct CDR3 sequences, roughly 26% being singletons. The sequencing sample was made of blood, either unsorted or a sorted T cell fraction (not recorded which). The J gene is TRBJ2-5, the V gene TRBV12-3 or TRBV12-4; 8 bases line up with TRBD1. The TCR was taken from a male donor with ankylosing spondylitis. CDR3 sequence: CASSPIRDRQETQYF. The CDR3 DNA follows: TGTGCCAGCAGCCCTATCCGGGACAGGCAAGAGACCCAGTACTTC.